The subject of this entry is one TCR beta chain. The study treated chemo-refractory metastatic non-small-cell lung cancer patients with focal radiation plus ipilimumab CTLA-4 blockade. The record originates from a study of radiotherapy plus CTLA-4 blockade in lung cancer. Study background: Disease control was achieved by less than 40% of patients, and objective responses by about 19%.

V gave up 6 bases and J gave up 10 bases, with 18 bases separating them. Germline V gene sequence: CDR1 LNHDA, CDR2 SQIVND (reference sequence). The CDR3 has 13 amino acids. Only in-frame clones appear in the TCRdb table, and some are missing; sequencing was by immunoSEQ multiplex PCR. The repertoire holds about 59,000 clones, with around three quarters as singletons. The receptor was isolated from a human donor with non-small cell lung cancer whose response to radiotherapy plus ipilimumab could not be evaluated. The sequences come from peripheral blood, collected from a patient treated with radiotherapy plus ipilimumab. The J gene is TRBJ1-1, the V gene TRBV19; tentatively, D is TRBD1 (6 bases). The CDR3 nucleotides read TGTGCCAGTAGCCCACAGGGACAAAGGGGAGCTTTCTTT. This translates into CASSPQGQRGAFF.